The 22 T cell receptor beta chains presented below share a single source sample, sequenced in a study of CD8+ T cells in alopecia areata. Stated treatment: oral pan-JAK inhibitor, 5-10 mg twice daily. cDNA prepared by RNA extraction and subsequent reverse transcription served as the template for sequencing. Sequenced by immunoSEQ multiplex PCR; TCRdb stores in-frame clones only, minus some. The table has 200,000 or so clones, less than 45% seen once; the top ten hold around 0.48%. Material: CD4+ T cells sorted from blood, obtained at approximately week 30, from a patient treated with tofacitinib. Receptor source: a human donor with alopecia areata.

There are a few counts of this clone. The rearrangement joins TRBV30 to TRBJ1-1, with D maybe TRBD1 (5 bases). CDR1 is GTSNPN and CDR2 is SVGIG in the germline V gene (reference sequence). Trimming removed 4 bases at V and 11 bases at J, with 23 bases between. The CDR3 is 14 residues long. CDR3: CAWIGWAGRGKAFF. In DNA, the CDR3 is TGTGCCTGGATAGGTTGGGCAGGGAGAGGGAAGGCTTTCTTT.

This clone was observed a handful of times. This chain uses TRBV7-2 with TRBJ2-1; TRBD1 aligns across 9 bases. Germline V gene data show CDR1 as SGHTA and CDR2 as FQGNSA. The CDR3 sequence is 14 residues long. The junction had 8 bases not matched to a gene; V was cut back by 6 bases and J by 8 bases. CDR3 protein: CASSPPGQGYEQFF. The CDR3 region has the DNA TGTGCCAGCAGTCCGCCGGGACAGGGTTATGAGCAGTTCTTC.

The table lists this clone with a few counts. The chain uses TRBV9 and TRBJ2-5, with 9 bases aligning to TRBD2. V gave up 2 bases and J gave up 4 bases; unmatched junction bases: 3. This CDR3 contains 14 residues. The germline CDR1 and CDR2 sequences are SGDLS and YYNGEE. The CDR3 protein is CASSVSGGGETQYF. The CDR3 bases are TGTGCCAGCAGCGTTAGCGGGGGTGGAGAGACCCAGTACTTC.

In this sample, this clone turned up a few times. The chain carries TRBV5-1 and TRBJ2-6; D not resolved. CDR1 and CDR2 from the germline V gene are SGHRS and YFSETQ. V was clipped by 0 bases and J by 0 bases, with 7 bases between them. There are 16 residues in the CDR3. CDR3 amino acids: CASSLGASSGANVLTF. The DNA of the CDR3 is TGCGCCAGCAGCTTGGGGGCTAGCTCTGGGGCCAACGTCCTGACTTTC.

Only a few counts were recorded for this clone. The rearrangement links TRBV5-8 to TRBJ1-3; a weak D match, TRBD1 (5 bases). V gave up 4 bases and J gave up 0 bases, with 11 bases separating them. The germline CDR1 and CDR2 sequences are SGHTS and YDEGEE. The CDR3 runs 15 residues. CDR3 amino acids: CASSLGRFSGNTIYF. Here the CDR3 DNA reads TGTGCCAGCAGCCTGGGACGGTTCTCTGGAAACACCATATATTTT.

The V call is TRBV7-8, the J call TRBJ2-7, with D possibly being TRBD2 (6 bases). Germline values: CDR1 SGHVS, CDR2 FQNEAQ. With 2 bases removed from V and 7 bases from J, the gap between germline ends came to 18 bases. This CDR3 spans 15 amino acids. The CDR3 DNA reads TGTGCCAGCAGCTTACTGGCGGTCCCCAGCGGGGAGCAGTACTTC. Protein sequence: CASSLLAVPSGEQYF.

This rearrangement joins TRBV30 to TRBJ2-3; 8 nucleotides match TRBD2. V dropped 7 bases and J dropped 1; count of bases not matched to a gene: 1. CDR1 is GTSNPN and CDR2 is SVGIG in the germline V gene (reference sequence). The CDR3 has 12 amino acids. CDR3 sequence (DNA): TGTGCCTTGCGGGAGGGCACAGATACGCAGTATTTT. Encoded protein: CALREGTDTQYF.

CDR3 DNA sequence: TGTGCCAGCAATATTTACCATAGCAATCAGCCCCAGCATTTT. Translation: CASNIYHSNQPQHF. The chain has TRBV2 and TRBJ1-5; D ambiguous. CDR1 SNHLY and CDR2 FYNNEI come from the germline V gene. The CDR3 is made up of 14 amino acids. V lost 7 bases, J lost 0 bases, and 10 bases lay in between.

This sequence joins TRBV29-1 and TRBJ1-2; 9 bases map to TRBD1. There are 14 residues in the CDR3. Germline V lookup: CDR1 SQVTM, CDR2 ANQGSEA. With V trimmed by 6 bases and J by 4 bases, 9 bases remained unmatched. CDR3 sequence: CSVETGGIGYGYTF. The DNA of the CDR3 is TGCAGCGTGGAAACAGGGGGCATTGGCTATGGCTACACCTTC.

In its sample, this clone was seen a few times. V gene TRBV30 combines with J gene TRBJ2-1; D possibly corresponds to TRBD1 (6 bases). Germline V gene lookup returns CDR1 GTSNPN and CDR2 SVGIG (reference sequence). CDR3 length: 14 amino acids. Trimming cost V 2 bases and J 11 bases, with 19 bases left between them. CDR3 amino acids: CAWSKGENVRKQFF. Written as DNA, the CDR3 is TGTGCCTGGAGTAAGGGGGAAAATGTGCGGAAGCAGTTCTTC.

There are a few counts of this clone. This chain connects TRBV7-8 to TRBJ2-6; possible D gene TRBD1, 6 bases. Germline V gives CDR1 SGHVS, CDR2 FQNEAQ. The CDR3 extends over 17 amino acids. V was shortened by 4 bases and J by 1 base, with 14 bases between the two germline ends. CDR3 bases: TGTGCCAGCAGCTCGAGACCTACAGGGTCTGGGGCCAACGTCCTGACTTTC. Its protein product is CASSSRPTGSGANVLTF.

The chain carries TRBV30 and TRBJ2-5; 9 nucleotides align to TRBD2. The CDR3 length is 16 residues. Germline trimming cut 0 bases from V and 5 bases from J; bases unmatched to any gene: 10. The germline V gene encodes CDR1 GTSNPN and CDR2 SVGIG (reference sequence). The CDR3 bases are TGTGCCTGGAGTGTACTCCGCGGGAGGGCAAGCGAGACCCAGTACTTC. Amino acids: CAWSVLRGRASETQYF.

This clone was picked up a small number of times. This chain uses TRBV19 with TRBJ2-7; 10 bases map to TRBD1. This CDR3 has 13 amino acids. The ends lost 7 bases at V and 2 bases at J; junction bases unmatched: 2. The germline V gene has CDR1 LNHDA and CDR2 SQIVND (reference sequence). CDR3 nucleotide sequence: TGTGCCAGTAAGGGGACAGGGGCCTACGAGCAGTACTTC. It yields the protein CASKGTGAYEQYF. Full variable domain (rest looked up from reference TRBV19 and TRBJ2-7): DGGITQSPKYLFRKEGQNVTLSCEQNLNHDAMYWYRQDPGQGLRLIYYSQIVNDFQKGDIAEGYSVSREKKESFPLTVTSAQKNPTAFYLCASKGTGAYEQYFGPGTRLTVT.

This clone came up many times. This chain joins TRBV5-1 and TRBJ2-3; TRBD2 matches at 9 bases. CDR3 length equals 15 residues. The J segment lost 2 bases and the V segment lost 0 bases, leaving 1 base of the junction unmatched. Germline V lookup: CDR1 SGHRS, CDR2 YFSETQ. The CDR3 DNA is TGCGCCAGCAGCTTGGTAGCGGGGGACACAGATACGCAGTATTTT. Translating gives CASSLVAGDTDTQYF.

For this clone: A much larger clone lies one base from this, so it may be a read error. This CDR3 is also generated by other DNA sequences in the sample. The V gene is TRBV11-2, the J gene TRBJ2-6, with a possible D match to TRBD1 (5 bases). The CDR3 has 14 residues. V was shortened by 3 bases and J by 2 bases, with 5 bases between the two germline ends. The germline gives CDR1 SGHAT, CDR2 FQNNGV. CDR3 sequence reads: CASSLGPGANVLTF. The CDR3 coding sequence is TGTGCCAGCAGCTTGGGGCCTGGGGCCAACGTCCTGACTTTC.

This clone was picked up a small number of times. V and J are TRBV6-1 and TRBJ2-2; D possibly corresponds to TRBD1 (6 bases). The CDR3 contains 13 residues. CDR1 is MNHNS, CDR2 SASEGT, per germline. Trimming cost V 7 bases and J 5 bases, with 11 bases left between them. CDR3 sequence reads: CASTRTETGELFF. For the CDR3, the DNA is TGTGCCAGCACCAGGACAGAGACCGGGGAGCTGTTTTTT.

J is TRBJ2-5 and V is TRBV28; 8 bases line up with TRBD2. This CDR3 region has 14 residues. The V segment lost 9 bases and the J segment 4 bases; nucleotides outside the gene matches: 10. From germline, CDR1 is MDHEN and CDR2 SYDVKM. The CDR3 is CASHIAGSGETQYF. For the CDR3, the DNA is TGTGCCAGTCACATAGCGGGATCGGGAGAGACCCAGTACTTC.

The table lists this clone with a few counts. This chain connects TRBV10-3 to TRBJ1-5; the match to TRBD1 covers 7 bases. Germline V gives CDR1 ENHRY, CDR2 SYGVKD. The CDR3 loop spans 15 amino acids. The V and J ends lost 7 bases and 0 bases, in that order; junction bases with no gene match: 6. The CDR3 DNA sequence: TGTGCCATCAAAAGGGACAGCGATAGCAATCAGCCCCAGCATTTT. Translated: CAIKRDSDSNQPQHF.

The CDR3 bases are TGCGCCAGCACCACGGGAGGGGACACAGATACGCAGTATTTT. This gives the protein CASTTGGDTDTQYF. The chain employs TRBV5-1 and TRBJ2-3; the match to TRBD2 covers 8 bases. Germline CDR1 reads SGHRS; CDR2 reads YFSETQ. V gave up 6 bases and J gave up 2 bases; unmatched junction bases: 5. The CDR3 loop spans 14 amino acids. The complete variable domain, with remaining parts taken from reference TRBV5-1 and TRBJ2-3, reads KAGVTQTPRYLIKTRGQQVTLSCSPISGHRSVSWYQQTPGQGLQFLFEYFSETQRNKGNFPGRFSGRQFSNSRSEMNVSTLELGDSALYLCASTTGGDTDTQYFGPGTRLTVL.

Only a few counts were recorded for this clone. The CDR3 DNA sequence: TGTGCCAGCAGCGATGGACAGCAAGAGACCCAGTACTTC. Residues: CASSDGQQETQYF. This sequence joins TRBV7-9 and TRBJ2-5; TRBD1 is a possible D gene (6 bases). The V and J ends lost 5 bases and 2 bases respectively, with 9 bases between them. The CDR3 spans 13 residues. Germline V gives CDR1 SEHNR, CDR2 FQNEAQ (reference sequence).

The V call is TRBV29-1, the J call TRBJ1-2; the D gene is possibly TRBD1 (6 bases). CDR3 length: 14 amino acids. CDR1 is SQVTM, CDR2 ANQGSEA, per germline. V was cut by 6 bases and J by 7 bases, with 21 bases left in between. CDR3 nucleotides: TGCAGCGTCCACCCGCGACAGGCGATTAGTGGCTACACCTTC. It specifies CSVHPRQAISGYTF.

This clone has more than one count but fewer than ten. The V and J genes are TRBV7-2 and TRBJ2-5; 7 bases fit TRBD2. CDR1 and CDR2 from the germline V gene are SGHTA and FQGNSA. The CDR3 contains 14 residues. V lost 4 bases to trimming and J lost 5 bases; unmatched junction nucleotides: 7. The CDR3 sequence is CASSSQAGRETQYF. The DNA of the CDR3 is TGTGCCAGCAGCTCACAAGCGGGACGGGAGACCCAGTACTTC.